This section outlines one TCR beta chain sequence together with its context. The data belong to a study of blood T cell repertoires in COVID-19. Overall study context: Whether acute or convalescent, the COVID-19 samples came from the United States, Italy and Spain. Sources were T cells, B-cell-depleted T cells, or PBMCs; the material itself was cDNA or gDNA.

CDR3 size: 15 residues. CDR1 is MDHEN, CDR2 SYDVKM, per germline. The J segment lost 0 bases and the V segment lost 2 bases, leaving 4 bases of the junction unmatched. In the source study's methods: Quantification of nucleated cells was approximated via reference gene primer amplification. Clones were read by immunoSEQ multiplex PCR, and TCRdb kept only the in-frame ones, dropping some. D and trimming were read from the DNA, whereas the V and J calls and clone size are those reported in that table. The table lists some 45,000 clones, roughly nine tenths of them singletons. The source is a human donor in a cohort sampled during active COVID-19. The sample was peripheral blood. The genes are TRBV28 and TRBJ2-7; 7 bases map to TRBD1. The DNA of the CDR3 is TGTGCCAGCAGTTTACAGGGGGTGGCCTCCTACGAGCAGTACTTC. It codes for CASSLQGVASYEQYF.